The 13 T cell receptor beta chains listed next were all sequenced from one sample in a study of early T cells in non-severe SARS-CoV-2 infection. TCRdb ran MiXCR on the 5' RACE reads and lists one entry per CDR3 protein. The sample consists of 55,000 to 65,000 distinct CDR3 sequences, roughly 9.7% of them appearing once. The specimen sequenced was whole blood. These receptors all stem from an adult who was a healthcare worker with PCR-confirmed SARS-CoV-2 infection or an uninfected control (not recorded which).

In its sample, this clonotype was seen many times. CDR3 bases: TGCAGTGCTAGAGATCCAGGAGGAGAAGGAAACACCATATATTTT. Protein: CSARDPGGEGNTIYF. This sequence joins TRBV20-1 and TRBJ1-3; D uncertain. The CDR3 contains 15 residues. The germline gives CDR1 DFQATT, CDR2 SNEGSKA (reference sequence). The germline V and J ends were trimmed by 0 bases and 4 bases, with 13 bases remaining between them.

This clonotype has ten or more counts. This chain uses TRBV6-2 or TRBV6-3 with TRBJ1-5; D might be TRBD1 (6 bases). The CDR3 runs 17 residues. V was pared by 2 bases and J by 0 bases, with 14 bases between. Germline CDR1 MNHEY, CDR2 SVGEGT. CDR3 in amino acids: CASSYTTGGLSNQPQHF. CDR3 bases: TGTGCCAGCAGTTACACGACAGGAGGCCTTAGCAATCAGCCCCAGCATTTT.

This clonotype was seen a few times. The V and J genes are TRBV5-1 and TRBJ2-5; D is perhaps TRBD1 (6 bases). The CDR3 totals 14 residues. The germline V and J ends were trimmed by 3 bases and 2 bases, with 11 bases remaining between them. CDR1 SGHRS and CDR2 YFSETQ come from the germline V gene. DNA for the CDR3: TGCGCCAGCAGCTCCGGACAGCCGCAAGAGACCCAGTACTTC. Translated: CASSSGQPQETQYF. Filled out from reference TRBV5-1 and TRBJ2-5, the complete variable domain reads KAGVTQTPRYLIKTRGQQVTLSCSPISGHRSVSWYQQTPGQGLQFLFEYFSETQRNKGNFPGRFSGRQFSNSRSEMNVSTLELGDSALYLCASSSGQPQETQYFGPGTRLLVL.

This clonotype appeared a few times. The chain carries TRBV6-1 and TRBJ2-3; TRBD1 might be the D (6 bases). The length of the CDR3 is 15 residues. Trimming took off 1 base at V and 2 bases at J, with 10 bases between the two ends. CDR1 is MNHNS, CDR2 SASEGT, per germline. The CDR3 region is CASSEGWGPTDTQYF. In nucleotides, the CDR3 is TGTGCCAGCAGTGAAGGCTGGGGGCCCACAGATACGCAGTATTTT.

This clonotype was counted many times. For the CDR3, the DNA is TGTGCCAGCTCAACGCATAGGTACTCTGATGAGCAGTTCTTC. Its protein product is CASSTHRYSDEQFF. The chain employs TRBV18 and TRBJ2-1; no firm D call. The V gene's germline CDR1 is KGHSH and CDR2 LQKENI. CDR3 length: 14 amino acids. V gave up 5 bases and J gave up 8 bases, with 16 bases separating them. The variable domain in full, completed from reference TRBV18 and TRBJ2-1, reads NAGVMQNPRHLVRRRGQEARLRCSPMKGHSHVYWYRQLPEEGLKFMVYLQKENIIDESGMPKERFSAEFPKEGPSILRIQQVVRGDSAAYFCASSTHRYSDEQFFGPGTRLTVL.

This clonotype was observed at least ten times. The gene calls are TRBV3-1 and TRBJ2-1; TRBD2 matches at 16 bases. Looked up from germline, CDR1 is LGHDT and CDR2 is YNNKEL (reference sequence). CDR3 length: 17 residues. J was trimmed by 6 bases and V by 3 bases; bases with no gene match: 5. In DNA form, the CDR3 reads TGTGCCAGCAGCCACCCCGGGACTAGCGGGAGGGGCAATGAGCAGTTCTTC. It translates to CASSHPGTSGRGNEQFF.

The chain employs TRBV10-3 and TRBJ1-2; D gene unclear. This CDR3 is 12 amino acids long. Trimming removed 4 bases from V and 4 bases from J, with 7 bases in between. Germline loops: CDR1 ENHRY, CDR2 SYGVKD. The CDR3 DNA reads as TGTGCCATCAGTGGTCCGGGCTATGGCTACACCTTC. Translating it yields CAISGPGYGYTF.

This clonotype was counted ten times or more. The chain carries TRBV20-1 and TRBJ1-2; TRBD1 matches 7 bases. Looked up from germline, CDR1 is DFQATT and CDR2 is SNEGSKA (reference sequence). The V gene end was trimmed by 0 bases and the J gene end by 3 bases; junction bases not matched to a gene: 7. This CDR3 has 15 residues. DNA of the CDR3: TGCAGTGCTAGAGATGTAGGCAGGGGGTACTATGGCTACACCTTC. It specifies CSARDVGRGYYGYTF.

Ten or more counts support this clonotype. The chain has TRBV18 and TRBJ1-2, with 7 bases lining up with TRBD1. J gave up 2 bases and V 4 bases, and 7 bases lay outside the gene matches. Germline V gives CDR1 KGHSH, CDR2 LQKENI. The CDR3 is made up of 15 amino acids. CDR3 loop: CASSLTTGLNYGYTF. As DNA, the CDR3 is TGTGCCAGCTCACTAACGACAGGGCTCAACTATGGCTACACCTTC.

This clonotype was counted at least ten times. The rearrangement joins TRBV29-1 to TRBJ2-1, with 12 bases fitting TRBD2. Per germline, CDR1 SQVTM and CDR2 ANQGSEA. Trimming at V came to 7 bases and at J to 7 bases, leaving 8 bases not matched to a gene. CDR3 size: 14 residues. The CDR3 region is CSARLAGDFNEQFF. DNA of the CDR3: TGCAGCGCCCGACTAGCGGGAGATTTTAATGAGCAGTTCTTC.

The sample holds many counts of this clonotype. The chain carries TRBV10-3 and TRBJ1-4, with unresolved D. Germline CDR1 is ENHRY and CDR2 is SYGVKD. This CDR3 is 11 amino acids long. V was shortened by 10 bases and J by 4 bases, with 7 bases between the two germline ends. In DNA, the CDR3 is TGTGCCACCAGGAGTAATGAAAAACTGTTTTTT. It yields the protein CATRSNEKLFF.

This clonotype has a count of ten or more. Here the CDR3 DNA reads TGTGCCAGCTCGCTGGGGCCGGGCGCCAAAAACATTCAGTACTTC. It is translated as CASSLGPGAKNIQYF. The chain joins TRBV18 to TRBJ2-4; D may be TRBD1 (5 bases). Germline values: CDR1 KGHSH, CDR2 LQKENI. V was clipped by 6 bases and J by 1 base, with 13 bases between them. This CDR3 spans 15 amino acids.

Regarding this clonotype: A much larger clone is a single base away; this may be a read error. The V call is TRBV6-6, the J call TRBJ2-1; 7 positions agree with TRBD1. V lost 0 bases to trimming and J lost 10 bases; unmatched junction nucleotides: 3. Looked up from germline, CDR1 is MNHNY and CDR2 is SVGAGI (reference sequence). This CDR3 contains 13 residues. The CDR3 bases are TGTGCCAGCAGTTACTCGACAGGGCTAGAGCAGTTCTTC. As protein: CASSYSTGLEQFF.